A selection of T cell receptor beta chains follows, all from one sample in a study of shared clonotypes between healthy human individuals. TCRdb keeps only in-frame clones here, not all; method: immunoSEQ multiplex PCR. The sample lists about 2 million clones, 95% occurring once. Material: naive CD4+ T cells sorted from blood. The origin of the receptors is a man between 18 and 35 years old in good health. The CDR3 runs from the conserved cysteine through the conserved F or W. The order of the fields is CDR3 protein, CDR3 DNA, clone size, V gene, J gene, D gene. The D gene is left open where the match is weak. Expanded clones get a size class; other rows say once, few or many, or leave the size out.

CASSISGNQPQHF	TGTGCCAGTAGTATATCCGGCAATCAGCCCCAGCATTTT	NA	TRBV19	TRBJ1-5	NA
CASSPPGQPETQYF	TGTGCCAGCTCACCCCCTGGACAGCCAGAGACCCAGTACTTC	NA	TRBV18	TRBJ2-5	NA
CASKLDGSSNEKLFF	TGTGCCAGTAAGTTAGATGGGTCGTCTAATGAAAAACTGTTTTTT	NA	TRBV6-1	TRBJ1-4	NA
CATSRDLGQGANEKLFF	TGTGCCACCAGCAGAGATCTGGGACAGGGGGCTAATGAAAAACTGTTTTTT	NA	TRBV15	TRBJ1-4	TRBD1
CASSLSGNEQYF	TGCGCCAGCAGCTTGAGCGGGAACGAGCAGTACTTC	NA	TRBV5-1	TRBJ2-7	TRBD2
CASSRTGNTEAFF	TGTGCCAGCAGCCGGACAGGGAACACTGAAGCTTTCTTT	few	TRBV6-4	TRBJ1-1	TRBD1
CASISRDRGQNEQYF	TGTGCCAGCATCAGCCGGGACAGGGGGCAAAACGAGCAGTACTTC	NA	TRBV6-6	TRBJ2-7	TRBD1
CASSQAGTGTVGQYF	TGCGCCAGCAGCCAAGCCGGGACAGGGACAGTGGGGCAGTACTTC	NA	TRBV4-1	TRBJ2-7	TRBD1
CASSQMGQRGGPYEQYF	TGCGCCAGCAGTCAAATGGGCCAAAGGGGGGGCCCCTACGAGCAGTACTTC	NA	TRBV23-1	TRBJ2-7	NA
CASSSTSGGETQYF	TGCGCCAGCAGCTCAACTAGCGGAGGTGAGACCCAGTACTTC	NA	TRBV5-1	TRBJ2-5	TRBD2
CASRVGSHTGELFF	TGCGCCAGCAGAGTTGGTTCACACACCGGGGAGCTGTTTTTT	NA	TRBV5-1	TRBJ2-2	NA
CASSLGQSASPLHF	TGCGCCAGCAGCTTGGGGCAGTCAGCTTCACCCCTCCACTTT	NA	TRBV5-1	TRBJ1-6	NA
CASSLSRGANYEQYF	TGTGCCAGCAGTTTATCGAGGGGGGCCAACTACGAGCAGTACTTC	NA	TRBV27	TRBJ2-7	NA
CASGRDRGYNEQFF	TGCGCCAGCGGCCGGGACAGGGGTTACAATGAGCAGTTCTTC	NA	TRBV5-1	TRBJ2-1	TRBD1
CASRRLAIYEQYF	TGTGCCAGCAGGCGACTAGCGATCTACGAGCAGTACTTC	NA	TRBV6-6	TRBJ2-7	TRBD2
CASSLRFAAKGDYGYTF	TGTGCCAGCAGCTTACGTTTTGCCGCCAAAGGGGACTATGGCTACACCTTC	once	TRBV7-8	TRBJ1-2	NA
CASTLDSVSYEQYF	TGTGCCAGCACCCTCGACAGCGTCTCCTACGAGCAGTACTTC	NA	TRBV7-9	TRBJ2-7	NA
CASSRQDTEAFF	TGTGCCAGCTCACGACAGGACACTGAAGCTTTCTTT	NA	TRBV18	TRBJ1-1	NA
CASSASTIPGNEQFF	TGTGCCAGCAGCGCCTCGACTATACCTGGCAATGAGCAGTTCTTC	NA	TRBV9	TRBJ2-1	NA
CASSVRWDSNQPQHF	TGTGCCAGCAGTGTGAGGTGGGATAGCAATCAGCCCCAGCATTTT	NA	TRBV2	TRBJ1-5	NA
CASSPQGANYGYTF	TGTGCCAGCAGTCCCCAGGGGGCGAACTATGGCTACACCTTC	NA	TRBV6-6	TRBJ1-2	TRBD1
CASSDWRESTDTQYF	TGTGCCAGCAGTGATTGGCGGGAGAGCACAGATACGCAGTATTTT	NA	TRBV25-1	TRBJ2-3	TRBD2
CASSGIFKGEKLFF	TGTGCCAGCAGTGGGATTTTTAAGGGTGAAAAACTGTTTTTT	NA	TRBV2	TRBJ1-4	NA
CASSPEMTGEQYF	TGTGCCAGCAGTCCCGAGATGACGGGCGAGCAGTACTTC	NA	TRBV27	TRBJ2-7	NA
CASSDRIDSYNEQFF	TGTGCCAGCAGTGACAGAATAGACAGCTACAATGAGCAGTTCTTC	NA	TRBV6-4	TRBJ2-1	NA
CASSVAIQETQYF	TGTGCCAGCAGCGTAGCGATTCAAGAGACCCAGTACTTC	NA	TRBV9	TRBJ2-5	NA
CASSLEGAVSRETQYF	TGCGCCAGCAGCTTGGAGGGGGCCGTGAGTCGAGAGACCCAGTACTTC	NA	TRBV5-1	TRBJ2-5	TRBD1
CASSRDSNYGYTF	TGTGCCAGCAGCCGAGACAGCAACTATGGCTACACCTTC	NA	TRBV7-9	TRBJ1-2	NA
CASSLSPSGLTYEQYF	TGTGCCAGCAGTTTATCCCCTAGCGGTTTGACCTACGAGCAGTACTTC	NA	TRBV27	TRBJ2-7	TRBD2
CAWGGVKAEAFF	TGTGCCTGGGGGGGTGTCAAGGCTGAAGCTTTCTTT	NA	TRBV30	TRBJ1-1	NA
CASTNPRQANVLTF	TGTGCCAGCACCAACCCCCGCCAGGCCAACGTCCTGACTTTC	once	TRBV6-6	TRBJ2-6	NA
CASSLAGSTDTQYF	TGCGCCAGCAGCTTGGCTGGGAGCACAGATACGCAGTATTTT	NA	TRBV5-1	TRBJ2-3	NA
CASSPRGNNQPQHF	TGTGCCAGCAGCCCCCGGGGAAACAATCAGCCCCAGCATTTT	NA	TRBV9	TRBJ1-5	NA
CASSLGQGENTGELFF	TGTGCCAGCAGTCTCGGACAGGGGGAAAACACCGGGGAGCTGTTTTTT	once	TRBV7-6	TRBJ2-2	TRBD1
CASSGPGTWASNQPQHF	TGTGCCAGCAGTGGTCCCGGGACCTGGGCGAGCAATCAGCCCCAGCATTTT	NA	TRBV28	TRBJ1-5	NA
CASSYPQGSNTEAFF	TGTGCCAGCAGTTACCCCCAGGGATCCAACACTGAAGCTTTCTTT	NA	TRBV6-5	TRBJ1-1	NA
CASSWGQVNTGELFF	TGTGCCAGCAGTTGGGGACAGGTGAACACCGGGGAGCTGTTTTTT	NA	TRBV6-5	TRBJ2-2	TRBD1
CASRFEIGRDESNQPQHF	TGTGCCAGCAGGTTCGAAATCGGCAGGGACGAAAGCAATCAGCCCCAGCATTTT	NA	TRBV27	TRBJ1-5	NA
CASTEGMGQGVCYTF	TGTGCCAGCACTGAGGGTATGGGACAGGGAGTGTGCTACACCTTC	NA	TRBV2	TRBJ1-2	TRBD1
CASRQGGNQPQHF	TGTGCCAGTAGACAGGGGGGGAATCAGCCCCAGCATTTT	NA	TRBV6-1	TRBJ1-5	TRBD1
CASGQGVNTEAFF	TGTGCCAGCGGACAGGGGGTGAATACTGAAGCTTTCTTT	NA	TRBV6-6	TRBJ1-1	TRBD1
CATRDPNSYEQYF	TGTGCCACCCGGGACCCCAACTCCTACGAGCAGTACTTC	NA	TRBV6-5	TRBJ2-7	NA
CASSSLATRAPGGTQYF	TGTGCCAGCAGTTCGTTGGCTACCCGGGCCCCGGGCGGGACCCAGTACTTC	NA	TRBV7-9	TRBJ2-5	NA
CSVTTGATNEKLFF	TGCAGCGTTACGACAGGGGCAACTAATGAAAAACTGTTTTTT	NA	TRBV29-1	TRBJ1-4	TRBD1
CASSQVRGSEAFF	TGTGCCAGCAGCCAAGTTCGGGGGTCTGAAGCTTTCTTT	NA	TRBV14	TRBJ1-1	NA
CASSPISGRASREQYF	TGTGCCAGCAGTCCAATAAGCGGGAGGGCCTCGAGGGAGCAGTACTTC	NA	TRBV6-6	TRBJ2-7	TRBD2
CASRTGVDYGYTF	TGTGCCAGCAGGACAGGGGTCGATTATGGCTACACCTTC	NA	TRBV7-2	TRBJ1-2	TRBD1
CASSSQQGTGELFF	TGTGCCAGCAGCTCTCAACAGGGGACCGGGGAGCTGTTTTTT	many	TRBV11-2	TRBJ2-2	TRBD1
CASSQAFGANEKLFF	TGCGCCAGCAGCCAAGCTTTTGGTGCTAATGAAAAACTGTTTTTT	NA	TRBV4-1	TRBJ1-4	NA
CASSLGQKNTGELFF	TGTGCCAGCAGTTTGGGACAGAAAAACACCGGGGAGCTGTTTTTT	NA	TRBV28	TRBJ2-2	TRBD1
CASSLTGVAEAFF	TGTGCCAGCAGCCTAACAGGGGTCGCTGAAGCTTTCTTT	NA	TRBV6-5	TRBJ1-1	TRBD1
CASIGQGVPYEQYF	TGTGCCAGCATCGGACAGGGTGTCCCCTACGAGCAGTACTTC	NA	TRBV7-9	TRBJ2-7	TRBD1
CASSRSSGGAGEQYF	TGTGCCAGCAGTAGAAGTAGCGGGGGGGCTGGTGAGCAGTACTTC	NA	TRBV2	TRBJ2-7	TRBD2
CASQAGQGAYEQYF	TGTGCCAGCCAAGCTGGACAGGGGGCCTACGAGCAGTACTTC	NA	TRBV5-4	TRBJ2-7	TRBD1
CATSPTGPTSSYNSPLHF	TGTGCCACCTCACCAACAGGACCGACGAGCTCCTATAATTCACCCCTCCACTTT	NA	TRBV19	TRBJ1-6	NA
CASSPGQGARMNTEAFF	TGTGCCAGCAGCCCGGGACAGGGGGCCCGTATGAACACTGAAGCTTTCTTT	NA	TRBV11-2	TRBJ1-1	TRBD1
CASSAPGQITGELFF	TGTGCCAGCAGCGCGCCGGGACAGATCACCGGGGAGCTGTTTTTT	NA	TRBV9	TRBJ2-2	TRBD1